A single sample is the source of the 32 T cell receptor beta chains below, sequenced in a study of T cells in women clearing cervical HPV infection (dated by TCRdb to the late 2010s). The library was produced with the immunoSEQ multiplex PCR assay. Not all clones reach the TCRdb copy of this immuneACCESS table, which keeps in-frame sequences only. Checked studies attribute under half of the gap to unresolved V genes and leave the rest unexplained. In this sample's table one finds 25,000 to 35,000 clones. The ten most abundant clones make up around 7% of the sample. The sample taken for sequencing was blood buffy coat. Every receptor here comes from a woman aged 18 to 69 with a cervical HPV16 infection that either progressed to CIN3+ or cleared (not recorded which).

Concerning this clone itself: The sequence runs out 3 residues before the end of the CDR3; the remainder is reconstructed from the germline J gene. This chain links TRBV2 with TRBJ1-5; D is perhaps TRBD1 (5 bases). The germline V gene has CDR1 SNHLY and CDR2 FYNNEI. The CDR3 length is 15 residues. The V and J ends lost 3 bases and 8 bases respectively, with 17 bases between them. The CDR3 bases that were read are TGTGCCAGCAGTGAGCAGGGTGGCTTAAGGGAGCCC. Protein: CASSEQGGLREP. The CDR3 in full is CASSEQGGLREPQHF. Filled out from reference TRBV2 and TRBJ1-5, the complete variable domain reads EPEVTQTPSHQVTQMGQEVILRCVPISNHLYFYWYRQILGQKVEFLVSFYNNEISEKSEIFDDQFSVERPDGSNFTLKIRSTKLEDSAMYFCASSEQGGLREPQHFGDGTRLSIL.

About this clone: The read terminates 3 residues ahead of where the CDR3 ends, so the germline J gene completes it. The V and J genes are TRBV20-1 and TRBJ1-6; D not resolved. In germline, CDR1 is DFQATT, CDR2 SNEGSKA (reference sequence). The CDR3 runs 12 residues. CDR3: CSALSGDRSLHF. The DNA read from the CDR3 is TGCAGTGCCTTGTCCGGGGATCGGTCC.

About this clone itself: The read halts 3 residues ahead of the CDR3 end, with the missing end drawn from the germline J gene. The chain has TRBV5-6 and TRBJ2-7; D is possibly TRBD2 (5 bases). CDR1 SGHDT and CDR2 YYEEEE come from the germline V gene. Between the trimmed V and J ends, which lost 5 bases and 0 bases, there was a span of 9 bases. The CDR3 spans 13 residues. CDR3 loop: CASSPTSSYEQYF. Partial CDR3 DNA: TGTGCCAGCAGTCCCACTAGCTCCTACGAG.

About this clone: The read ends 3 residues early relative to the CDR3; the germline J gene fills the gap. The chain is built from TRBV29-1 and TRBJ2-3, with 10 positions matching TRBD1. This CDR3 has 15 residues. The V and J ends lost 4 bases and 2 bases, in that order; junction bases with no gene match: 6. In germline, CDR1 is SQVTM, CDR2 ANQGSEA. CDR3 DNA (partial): TGCAGCGTTGGGACAGGGGGTATGGACACAGATACG. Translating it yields CSVGTGGMDTDT. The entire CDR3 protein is CSVGTGGMDTDTQYF.

CDR3 DNA (partial): TGCGCCAGCAGCTCCTCACAGGGCGCAGATACG. This codes for CASSSSQGADT. The entire CDR3 sequence reads CASSSSQGADTQYF. The V call is TRBV5-1, the J call TRBJ2-3; D is possibly TRBD1 (6 bases). The read ends 3 residues early relative to the CDR3; the germline J gene fills the gap. Germline V lookup: CDR1 SGHRS, CDR2 YFSETQ. V lost 3 bases, J lost 4 bases, and 12 bases lay in between. This CDR3 has 14 residues. The full variable domain, in which reference TRBV5-1 and TRBJ2-3 provide the parts outside the CDR3, is KAGVTQTPRYLIKTRGQQVTLSCSPISGHRSVSWYQQTPGQGLQFLFEYFSETQRNKGNFPGRFSGRQFSNSRSEMNVSTLELGDSALYLCASSSSQGADTQYFGPGTRLTVL.

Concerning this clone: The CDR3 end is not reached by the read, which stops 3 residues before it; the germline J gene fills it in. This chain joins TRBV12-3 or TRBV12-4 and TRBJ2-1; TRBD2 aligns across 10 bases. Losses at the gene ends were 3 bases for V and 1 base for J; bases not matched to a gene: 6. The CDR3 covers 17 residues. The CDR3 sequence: CASSFWTSGVSYNEQFF. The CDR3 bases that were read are TGTGCCAGCAGTTTTTGGACTAGCGGTGTGTCCTACAATGAG.

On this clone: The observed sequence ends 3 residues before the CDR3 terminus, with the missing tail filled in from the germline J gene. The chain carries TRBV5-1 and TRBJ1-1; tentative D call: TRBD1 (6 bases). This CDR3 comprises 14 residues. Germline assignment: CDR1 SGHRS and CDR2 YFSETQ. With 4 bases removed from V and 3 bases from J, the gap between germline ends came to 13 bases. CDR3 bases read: TGCGCCAGCAGCCCTAGGGGGGGGGACACTGAA. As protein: CASSPRGGDTE. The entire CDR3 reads CASSPRGGDTEAFF. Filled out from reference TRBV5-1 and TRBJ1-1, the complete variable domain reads KAGVTQTPRYLIKTRGQQVTLSCSPISGHRSVSWYQQTPGQGLQFLFEYFSETQRNKGNFPGRFSGRQFSNSRSEMNVSTLELGDSALYLCASSPRGGDTEAFFGQGTRLTVV.

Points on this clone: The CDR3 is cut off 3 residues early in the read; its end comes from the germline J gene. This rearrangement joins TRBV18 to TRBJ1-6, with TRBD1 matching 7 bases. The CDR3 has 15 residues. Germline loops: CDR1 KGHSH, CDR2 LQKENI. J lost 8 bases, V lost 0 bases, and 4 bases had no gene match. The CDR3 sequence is CASSPPAGGHSPLHF. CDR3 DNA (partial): TGTGCCAGCTCACCACCGGCAGGGGGACATTCACCC.

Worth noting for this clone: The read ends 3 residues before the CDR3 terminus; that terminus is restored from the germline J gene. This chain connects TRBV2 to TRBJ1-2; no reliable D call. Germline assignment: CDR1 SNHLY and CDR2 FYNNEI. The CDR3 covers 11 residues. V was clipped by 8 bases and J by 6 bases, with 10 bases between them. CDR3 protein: CASQRRDGYTF. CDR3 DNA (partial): TGTGCCAGCCAGAGGCGGGATGGC.

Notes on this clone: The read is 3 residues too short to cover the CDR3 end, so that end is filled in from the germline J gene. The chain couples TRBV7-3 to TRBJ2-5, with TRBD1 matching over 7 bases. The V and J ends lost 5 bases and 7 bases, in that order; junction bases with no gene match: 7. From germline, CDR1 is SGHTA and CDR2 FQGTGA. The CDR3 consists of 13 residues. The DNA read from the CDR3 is TGTGCCAGCAGCCCTCAGACAGGGTGGACC. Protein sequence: CASSPQTGWT. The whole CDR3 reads CASSPQTGWTQYF.

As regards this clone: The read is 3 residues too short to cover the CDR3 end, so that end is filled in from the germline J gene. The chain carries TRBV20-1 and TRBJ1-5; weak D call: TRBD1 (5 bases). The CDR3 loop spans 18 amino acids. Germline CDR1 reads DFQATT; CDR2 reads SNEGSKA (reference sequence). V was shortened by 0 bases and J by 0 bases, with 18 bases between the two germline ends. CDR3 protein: CSARDLSRASLSNQPQHF. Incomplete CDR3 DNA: TGCAGTGCTAGAGATTTGAGCAGGGCCAGCCTTAGCAATCAGCCC.

CDR3 in amino acids: CASSPTGSTNYGYTF. The DNA read from the CDR3 is TGTGCCAGCAGCCCGACAGGGAGTACTAACTATGGC. This chain uses TRBV7-6 with TRBJ1-2; TRBD1 aligns across 7 bases. The read ends 3 residues shy of where the CDR3 ends; the end is completed using the germline J gene. The CDR3 covers 15 residues. Germline V gene sequence: CDR1 SGHVS, CDR2 FNYEAQ. Germline trimming cut 5 bases from V and 0 bases from J; bases unmatched to any gene: 6.

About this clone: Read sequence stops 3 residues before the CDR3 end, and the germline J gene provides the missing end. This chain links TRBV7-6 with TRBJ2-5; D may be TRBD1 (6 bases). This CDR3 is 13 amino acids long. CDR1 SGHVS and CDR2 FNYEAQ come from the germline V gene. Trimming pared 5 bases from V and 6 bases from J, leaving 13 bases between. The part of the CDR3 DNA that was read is TGTGCCAGCAGCCCAGGACAGTTGAAGACC. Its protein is CASSPGQLKT. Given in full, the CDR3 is CASSPGQLKTQYF.

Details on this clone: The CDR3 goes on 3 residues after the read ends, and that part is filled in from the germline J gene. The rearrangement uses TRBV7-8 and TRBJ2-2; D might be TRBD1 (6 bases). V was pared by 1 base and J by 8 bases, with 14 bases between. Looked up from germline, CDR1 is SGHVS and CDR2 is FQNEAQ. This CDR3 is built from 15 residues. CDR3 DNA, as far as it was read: TGTGCCAGCAGCTTAGGGGGGCGAGGGGAAGGGGAG. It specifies CASSLGGRGEGE. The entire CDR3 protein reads CASSLGGRGEGELFF.

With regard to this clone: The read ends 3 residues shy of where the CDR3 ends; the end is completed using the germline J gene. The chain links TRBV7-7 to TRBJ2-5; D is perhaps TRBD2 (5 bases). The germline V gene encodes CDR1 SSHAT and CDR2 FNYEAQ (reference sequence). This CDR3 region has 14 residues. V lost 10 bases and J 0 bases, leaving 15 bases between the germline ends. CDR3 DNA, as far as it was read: TGTGCCAAGTTGGAAGCGGCTAACCAAGAGACC. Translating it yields CAKLEAANQET. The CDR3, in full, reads CAKLEAANQETQYF.

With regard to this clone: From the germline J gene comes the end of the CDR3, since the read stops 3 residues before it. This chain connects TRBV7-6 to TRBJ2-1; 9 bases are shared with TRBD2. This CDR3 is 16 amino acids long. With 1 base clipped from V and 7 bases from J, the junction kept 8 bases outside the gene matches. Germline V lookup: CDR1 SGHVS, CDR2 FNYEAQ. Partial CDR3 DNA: TGTGCCAGCAGCTTAGAGCGGGGGGCAGGGCCAAATGAG. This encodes CASSLERGAGPNE. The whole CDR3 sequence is CASSLERGAGPNEQFF.

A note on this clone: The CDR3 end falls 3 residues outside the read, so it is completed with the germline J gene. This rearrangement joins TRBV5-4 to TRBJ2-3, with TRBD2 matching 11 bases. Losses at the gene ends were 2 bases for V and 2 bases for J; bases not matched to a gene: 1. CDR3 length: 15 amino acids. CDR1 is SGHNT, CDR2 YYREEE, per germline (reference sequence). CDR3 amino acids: CASSFSGGATDTQYF. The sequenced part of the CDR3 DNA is TGTGCCAGCAGCTTTAGCGGGGGGGCCACAGATACG. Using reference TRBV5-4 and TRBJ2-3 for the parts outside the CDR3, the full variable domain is ETGVTQSPTHLIKTRGQQVTLRCSSQSGHNTVSWYQQALGQGPQFIFQYYREEENGRGNFPPRFSGLQFPNYSSELNVNALELDDSALYLCASSFSGGATDTQYFGPGTRLTVL.

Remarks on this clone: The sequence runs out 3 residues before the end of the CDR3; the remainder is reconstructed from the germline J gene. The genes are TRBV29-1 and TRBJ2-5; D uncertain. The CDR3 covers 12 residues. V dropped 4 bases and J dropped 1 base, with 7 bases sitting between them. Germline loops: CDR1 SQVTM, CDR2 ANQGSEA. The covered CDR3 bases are TGCAGCGTTGTAGACGGCCAAGAGACC. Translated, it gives CSVVDGQET. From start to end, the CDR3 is CSVVDGQETQYF.

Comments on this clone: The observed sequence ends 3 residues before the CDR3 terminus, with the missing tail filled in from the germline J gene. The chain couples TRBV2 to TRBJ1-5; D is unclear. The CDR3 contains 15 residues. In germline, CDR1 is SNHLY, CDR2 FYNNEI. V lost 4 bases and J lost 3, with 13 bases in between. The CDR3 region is CASSVAGTSNQPQHF. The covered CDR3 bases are TGTGCCAGCAGTGTTGCAGGAACTTCCAATCAGCCC.

The CDR3 loop reads CASSVSGTGEKLFF. Partial CDR3 DNA: TGTGCCAGCAGTGTATCGGGGACTGGGGAAAAA. The rearrangement uses TRBV2 and TRBJ1-4, with D tentatively TRBD1 (5 bases). From the germline J gene comes the end of the CDR3, since the read stops 3 residues before it. V lost 4 bases and J lost 8, with 14 bases in between. The CDR3 runs 14 residues. Germline-derived CDR1 and CDR2 are SNHLY and FYNNEI.

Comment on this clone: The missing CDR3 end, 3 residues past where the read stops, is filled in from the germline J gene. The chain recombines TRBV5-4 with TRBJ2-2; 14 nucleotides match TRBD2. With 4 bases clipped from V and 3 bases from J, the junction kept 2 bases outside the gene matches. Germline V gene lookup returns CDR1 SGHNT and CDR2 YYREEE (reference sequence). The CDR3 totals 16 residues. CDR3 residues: CASSAGLAGDTGELFF. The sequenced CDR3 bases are TGTGCCAGCAGCGCGGGACTAGCGGGGGACACCGGGGAG.

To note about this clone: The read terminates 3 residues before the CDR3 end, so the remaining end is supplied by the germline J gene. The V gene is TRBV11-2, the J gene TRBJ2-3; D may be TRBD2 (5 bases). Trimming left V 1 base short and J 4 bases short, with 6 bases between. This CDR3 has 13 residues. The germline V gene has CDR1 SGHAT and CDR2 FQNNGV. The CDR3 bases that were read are TGTGCCAGCAGCTTAGGACTATCAGATACG. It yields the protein CASSLGLSDT. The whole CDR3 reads CASSLGLSDTQYF.

The CDR3 sequence: CASSSEETQYF. CDR3 DNA (partial): TGTGCCAGCAGCTCTGAAGAGACC. The V gene is TRBV7-6, the J gene TRBJ2-5; the D is unclear. The read comes to an end 3 residues before the CDR3 does, leaving the germline J gene to fill in the end. CDR1 and CDR2 (germline): SGHVS, FNYEAQ. V shed 4 bases and J shed 3 bases, with 3 bases lying between them. The CDR3 sequence is 11 residues long.

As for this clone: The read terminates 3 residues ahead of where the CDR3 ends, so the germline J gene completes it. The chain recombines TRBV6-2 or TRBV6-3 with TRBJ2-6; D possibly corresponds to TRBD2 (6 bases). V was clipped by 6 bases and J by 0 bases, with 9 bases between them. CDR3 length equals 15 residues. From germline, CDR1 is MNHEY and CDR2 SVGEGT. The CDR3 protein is CASSGGSSGANVLTF. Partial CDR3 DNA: TGTGCCAGCAGCGGGGGAAGCTCTGGGGCCAACGTC.

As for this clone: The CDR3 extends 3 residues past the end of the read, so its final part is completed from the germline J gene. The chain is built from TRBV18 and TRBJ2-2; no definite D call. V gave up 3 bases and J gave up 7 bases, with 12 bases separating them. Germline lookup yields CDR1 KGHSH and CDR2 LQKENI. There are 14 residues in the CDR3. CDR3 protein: CASSPSPIGGELFF. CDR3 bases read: TGTGCCAGCTCACCTAGTCCAATCGGCGGGGAG. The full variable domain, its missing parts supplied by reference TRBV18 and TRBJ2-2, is NAGVMQNPRHLVRRRGQEARLRCSPMKGHSHVYWYRQLPEEGLKFMVYLQKENIIDESGMPKERFSAEFPKEGPSILRIQQVVRGDSAAYFCASSPSPIGGELFFGEGSRLTVL.

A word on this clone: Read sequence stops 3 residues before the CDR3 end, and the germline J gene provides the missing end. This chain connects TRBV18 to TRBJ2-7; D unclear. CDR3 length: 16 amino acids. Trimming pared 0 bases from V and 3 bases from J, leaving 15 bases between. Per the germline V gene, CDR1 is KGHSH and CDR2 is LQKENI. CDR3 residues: CASSPPAVRAFYEQYF. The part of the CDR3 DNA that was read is TGTGCCAGCTCACCACCTGCAGTTAGGGCTTTCTACGAG. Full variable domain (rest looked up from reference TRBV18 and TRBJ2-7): NAGVMQNPRHLVRRRGQEARLRCSPMKGHSHVYWYRQLPEEGLKFMVYLQKENIIDESGMPKERFSAEFPKEGPSILRIQQVVRGDSAAYFCASSPPAVRAFYEQYFGPGTRLTVT.

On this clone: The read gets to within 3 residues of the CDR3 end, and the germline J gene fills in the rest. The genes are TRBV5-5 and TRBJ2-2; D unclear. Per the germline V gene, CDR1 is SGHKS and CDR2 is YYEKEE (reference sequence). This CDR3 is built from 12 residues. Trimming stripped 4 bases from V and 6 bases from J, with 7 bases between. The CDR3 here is CASSPSSGELFF. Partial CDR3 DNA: TGTGCCAGCAGCCCCTCTTCCGGGGAG.

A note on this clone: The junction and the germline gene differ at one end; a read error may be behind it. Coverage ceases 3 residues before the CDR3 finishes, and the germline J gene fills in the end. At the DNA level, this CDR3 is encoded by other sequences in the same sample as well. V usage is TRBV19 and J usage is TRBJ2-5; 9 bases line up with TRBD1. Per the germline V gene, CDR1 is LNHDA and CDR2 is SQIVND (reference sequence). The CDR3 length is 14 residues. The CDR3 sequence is CASSIQGAAETQYF. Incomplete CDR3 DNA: TGTGCCAGCAGTATACAGGGGGCAGCGGAGACC.

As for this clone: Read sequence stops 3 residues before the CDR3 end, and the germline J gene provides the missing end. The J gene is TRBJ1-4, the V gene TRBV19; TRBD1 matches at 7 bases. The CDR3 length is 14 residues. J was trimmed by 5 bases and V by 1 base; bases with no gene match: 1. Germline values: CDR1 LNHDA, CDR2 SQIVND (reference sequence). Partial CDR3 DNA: TGTGCCAGTAGTATAGGACAGGGAAATGAAAAA. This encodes CASSIGQGNEK. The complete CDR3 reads CASSIGQGNEKLFF.

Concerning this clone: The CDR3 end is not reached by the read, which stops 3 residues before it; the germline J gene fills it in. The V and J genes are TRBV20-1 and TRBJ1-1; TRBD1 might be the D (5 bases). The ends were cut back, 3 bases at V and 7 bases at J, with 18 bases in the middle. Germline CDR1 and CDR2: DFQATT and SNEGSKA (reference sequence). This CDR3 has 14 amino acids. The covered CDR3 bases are TGCAGTGCTAGTTCAAGCCCCCCGGGGGGTGAA. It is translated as CSASSSPPGGE. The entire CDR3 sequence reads CSASSSPPGGEAFF.

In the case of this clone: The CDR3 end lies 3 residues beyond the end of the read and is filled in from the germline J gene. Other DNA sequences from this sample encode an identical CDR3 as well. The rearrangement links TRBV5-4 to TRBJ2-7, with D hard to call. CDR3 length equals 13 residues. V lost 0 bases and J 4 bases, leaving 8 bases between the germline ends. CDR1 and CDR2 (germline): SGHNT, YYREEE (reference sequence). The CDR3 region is CASSLAGSYEQYF. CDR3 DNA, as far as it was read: TGTGCCAGCAGCTTGGCCGGTTCTTACGAG.

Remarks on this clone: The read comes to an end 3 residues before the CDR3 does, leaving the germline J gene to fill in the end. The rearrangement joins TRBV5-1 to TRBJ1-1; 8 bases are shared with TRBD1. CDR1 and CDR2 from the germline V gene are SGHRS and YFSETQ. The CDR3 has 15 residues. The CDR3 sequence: CASSPGDRTELEAFF. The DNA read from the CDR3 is TGCGCCAGCAGCCCGGGGGACAGGACAGAACTAGAA.